This TCR beta chain was sequenced for a study of shared clonotypes between healthy human individuals. Study results and caveats: Clonotypes shared by all four donors outscored non-shared clonotypes in generation probability.

Per the original data handling: Sequence data from immunoSEQ were junction-only and lacked quality scores; consequently, filtering differed. Method: immunoSEQ multiplex PCR; TCRdb's copy keeps in-frame clones and lacks some. The DNA gave D and trimming, while V, J and clone size come from that table. The sample records roughly 520,000 clones, about 96% being singletons. CDR3 length: 14 residues. Germline CDR1 is MNHEY and CDR2 is SVGAGI. Trimming cost V 0 bases and J 1 base, with 6 bases left between them. Into CD45RA+ naive and CD45RA-negative memory subsets, the CD4+ cells were split. A word on this clone: The antigen is not known.

Sequencing used naive CD4+ T cells sorted from blood. Sample subset: CD45RA+ positively selected. The receptor's source is a woman under 40 in good health. The chain joins TRBV6-5 to TRBJ1-1; D call uncertain. This CDR3 is CASSYSKWNTEAFF. DNA for the CDR3: TGTGCCAGCAGTTACTCGAAATGGAACACTGAAGCTTTCTTT.